Presented here are 20 T cell receptor beta chains from one specimen sequenced in a study of tumor-infiltrating lymphocytes in glioblastoma multiforme (dated by TCRdb to about 2017). Sequencing instrument: Illumina HiSeq 2500. Using a modified ARM-PCR protocol with multiple V-beta primers and a C-beta primer, the team built TCRB libraries from RNA through three nested multiplex PCR rounds. TCRdb applied fastp at Q25 and MiXCR to the public reads, then kept only in-frame beta chains. Every distinct CDR3 protein forms one entry, paired with its most common genes and DNA. In all, the sample holds about 10,000 distinct CDR3 sequences, and 74% of those were seen once. About 78% of the sample comes from the top ten. The sample comprised brain tumor tissue. Receptors originate from a male donor with glioblastoma.

The chain joins TRBV6-1 to TRBJ1-5; 7 nucleotides align to TRBD1. The CDR3 spans 16 residues. Unmatched junction bases numbered 10, after V lost 4 bases and J lost 4 bases. Germline CDR1 and CDR2: MNHNS and SASEGT. In nucleotides, the CDR3 is TGTGCCAGCAGTGGCCATTACAGGGGCCTAAATCAGCCCCAGCATTTT. Protein sequence: CASSGHYRGLNQPQHF.

This chain connects TRBV12-3 or TRBV12-4 to TRBJ2-1; D gene ambiguous. This CDR3 is 11 amino acids long. Trimming removed 8 bases at V and 6 bases at J, with 8 bases between. The CDR3 DNA is TGTGCCAGCGTGGTTTGCAATGAGCAGTTCTTC. Protein: CASVVCNEQFF.

This clonotype was counted only a few times. Its ends do not fully match the called genes, so a read error is possible. The V gene is TRBV11-3, the J gene TRBJ2-2; D is perhaps TRBD1 or TRBD2 (6 bases each). The CDR3 consists of 15 residues. In germline, CDR1 is SGHNT, CDR2 YENEEA. As DNA, the CDR3 is TGTACCAGCAGCTTAGGGGGGACGAACACCGGGGAGCTGTTTTTT. Its translation: CTSSLGGTNTGELFF.

The chain has TRBV20-1 and TRBJ2-1; the match to TRBD2 covers 10 bases. The CDR3 runs 14 residues. Per germline, CDR1 DFQATT and CDR2 SNEGSKA (reference sequence). V was clipped by 7 bases and J by 6 bases; unmatched bases: 9. For the CDR3, the DNA is TGCAGTGTTAGCTTGGGACTAGCGAGCAATGAGCAGTTCTTC. Residues: CSVSLGLASNEQFF.

V gene TRBV11-3 combines with J gene TRBJ2-1; 8 nucleotides align to TRBD2. V was clipped by 8 bases and J by 7 bases; unmatched bases: 13. The CDR3 runs to 15 residues. Germline V gives CDR1 SGHNT, CDR2 YENEEA. This CDR3 reads CASYGAAGDYNEQFF. DNA for the CDR3: TGTGCCAGCTACGGGGCAGCGGGAGATTATAATGAGCAGTTCTTC.

A single count supports this clonotype. The chain uses TRBV30 and TRBJ2-1, with 8 bases fitting TRBD1. The CDR3 covers 12 residues. Germline V gene lookup returns CDR1 GTSNPN and CDR2 SVGIG (reference sequence). V was pared by 3 bases and J by 7 bases, with 2 bases of the junction left unmatched. The CDR3 here is CAWSRTGNEQFF. CDR3 bases: TGTGCCTGGAGCCGGACAGGGAATGAGCAGTTCTTC.

The rearrangement joins TRBV4-1 to TRBJ1-6; D is ambiguous. Germline V CDR1 and CDR2: MGHRA, YSYEKL. The CDR3 has 14 residues. Trimming pared 11 bases from V and 9 bases from J, leaving 20 bases between. The CDR3 loop is CAQNLASRVSPLHF. In DNA, the CDR3 is TGCGCCCAAAACCTGGCATCTAGGGTTTCACCCCTCCACTTT.

For this clonotype: Relative to the germline gene, one junction end is altered; a read error may explain this. CDR3 bases: TGCAGTTCTAGAAGGGACAATGTTAACTATTGCTACACCTTC. Translated: CSSRRDNVNYCYTF. The J gene is TRBJ1-2, the V gene TRBV20-1, with D maybe TRBD1 (6 bases). CDR1 and CDR2 from the germline V gene are DFQATT and SNEGSKA (reference sequence). The CDR3 consists of 14 residues.

The CDR3 loop is CSADGRDNYGYTF. The CDR3, as DNA: TGCAGTGCTGACGGTAGGGATAACTATGGCTACACCTTC. This chain joins TRBV20-1 and TRBJ1-2; D is ambiguous. The V end lost 5 bases, the J end lost 1 base, and 11 bases lay between the germline ends. Germline V gene data show CDR1 as DFQATT and CDR2 as SNEGSKA (reference sequence). The CDR3 contains 13 residues.

This chain joins TRBV6-2 or TRBV6-3 and TRBJ2-7, with D uncertain. Per the germline V gene, CDR1 is MNHEY and CDR2 is SVGEGT. V was clipped by 6 bases and J by 2 bases, with 11 bases between them. The CDR3 has 13 amino acids. The CDR3 DNA is TGTGCCAGCAGAACGACGCAAACCTACGAGCAGTACTTC. Amino acids: CASRTTQTYEQYF.

V is TRBV6-1 and J is TRBJ2-5; D is uncertain. CDR3 length equals 12 residues. Trimming took 6 bases from V and 2 from J, leaving 7 bases between them. Germline values: CDR1 MNHNS, CDR2 SASEGT. The CDR3 here is CASSRPQETQYF. CDR3 sequence (DNA): TGTGCCAGCAGCCGACCGCAAGAGACCCAGTACTTC.

As to this clonotype: One end of the junction does not line up with germline, which may come from a read error. CDR3 amino acids: CGALRTGTTLNMQYF. Here the CDR3 DNA reads TGCGGTGCCCTACGGACGGGGACGACCCTTAATATGCAGTATTTT. This chain links TRBV20-1 with TRBJ2-3, with D perhaps TRBD1 or TRBD2 (5 bases each). The V gene's germline CDR1 is DFQATT and CDR2 SNEGSKA (reference sequence). CDR3 length equals 15 residues.

The J gene is TRBJ2-2, the V gene TRBV11-3; 11 nucleotides agree with TRBD2. V lost 6 bases, J lost 5 bases, and 5 bases stayed unmatched. The CDR3 runs to 15 residues. From germline, CDR1 is SGHNT and CDR2 YENEEA. The CDR3, as DNA: TGTGCCAGCAGGGCTAGCGGGAGGCGGACCGGGGAGCTGTTTTTT. This encodes CASRASGRRTGELFF.

The chain uses TRBV5-1 and TRBJ1-1, with D unresolved. Trimming took 0 bases from V and 2 from J, leaving 11 bases between them. The CDR3 has 15 residues. CDR1 and CDR2 from the germline V gene are SGHRS and YFSETQ. CDR3 residues: CASSLGLVINTEAFF. The CDR3 DNA reads as TGCGCCAGCAGCTTGGGGCTAGTCATAAACACTGAAGCTTTCTTT.

Points on this clonotype: At one end the junction does not follow the germline gene, possibly because of a read error. CDR3 sequence (DNA): TGTGCCAGCAGTCGGGCTAGCGGACTCACAGATACGCAGTACTTT. Translating it yields CASSRASGLTDTQYF. The V and J genes are TRBV6-5 and TRBJ2-3; 7 bases map to TRBD2. Germline V gene sequence: CDR1 MNHEY, CDR2 SVGAGI. This CDR3 region has 15 residues.

This clonotype came up once. The chain has TRBV10-2 and TRBJ2-1; weak D call: TRBD1 (6 bases). CDR1 is WSHSY, CDR2 SAAADI, per germline. The CDR3 length is 12 residues. CDR3 region: CVISTGANEQFF. The CDR3 nucleotides are TGCGTCATCTCGACAGGTGCGAATGAGCAGTTCTTC.

This clonotype has just a few counts. The chain recombines TRBV11-2 with TRBJ1-2; 7 nucleotides match TRBD1. Germline V gene lookup returns CDR1 SGHAT and CDR2 FQNNGV. The CDR3 extends over 15 amino acids. Trimming removed 4 bases from V and 7 bases from J; junction bases left unmatched: 12. CDR3 protein: CASSSYRTGIGGYTF. CDR3 nucleotide sequence: TGTGCCAGCAGCTCATATCGGACAGGAATCGGTGGCTACACCTTC.

This sequence joins TRBV20-1 and TRBJ2-1; 9 nucleotides line up with TRBD1. This CDR3 has 16 residues. CDR1 is DFQATT, CDR2 SNEGSKA, per germline (reference sequence). Trimming at V came to 1 base and at J to 2 bases, leaving 6 bases not matched to a gene. The CDR3 DNA follows: TGCAGTGCTAGAGCTAGACAGGGGGGAACCTACAATGAGCAGTTCTTC. Translation: CSARARQGGTYNEQFF.

The CDR3 loop reads CASSWNTDANNEQFF. Written as DNA, the CDR3 is TGTGCCAGCAGTTGGAATACGGACGCAAACAATGAGCAGTTCTTC. The chain has TRBV6-5 and TRBJ2-1; D gene ambiguous. V lost 4 bases, J lost 5 bases, and 15 bases lay in between. Germline CDR1 MNHEY, CDR2 SVGAGI. The CDR3 consists of 15 residues.

In its sample, this clonotype was seen once. This rearrangement joins TRBV6-1 to TRBJ2-1; 11 bases fit TRBD2. The CDR3 totals 17 residues. Losses at the gene ends were 0 bases for V and 13 bases for J; bases not matched to a gene: 14. The germline V gene has CDR1 MNHNS and CDR2 SASEGT. The CDR3 spells CASSEAGRLAGMETQFF. For the CDR3, the DNA is TGTGCCAGCAGTGAAGCCGGGAGACTAGCGGGAATGGAGACTCAGTTCTTC.